This TCR beta chain was identified during a study of T cells in Graves' hyperthyroidism and ophthalmopathy. Findings and limits, study-wide: In the blood, most expanded thyroid clonotypes above 0.001 appeared as well.

This clonotype was picked up many times. Its antigen remains unknown. Diagnostic assessment was based on clinical symptoms, serum thyroxine and TRAb, thyroid ultrasound and orbital computed tomography. PBMCs stemmed from less than 13 ml fresh peripheral blood. V lost 4 bases and J lost 4, with 10 bases in between. The CDR3 is 13 residues long. The V gene's germline CDR1 is SQVTM and CDR2 ANQGSEA. It was RNA transcripts that yielded the amplified TCR beta CDR3 regions. HTBI primers were used for first-round RT-PCR of the TCR CDR3. TCRdb itself ran the multiplex PCR reads through MiXCR, one entry per CDR3 protein. Of roughly 500,000 distinct CDR3 sequences in the sample, approximately 13% are singletons; the top ten hold approximately 5.7%.

The rearrangement joins TRBV29-1 to TRBJ1-4; tentative D call: TRBD1 (5 bases). This clonotype was sampled from a woman in her twenties or thirties with Graves' hyperthyroidism that later progressed to Graves' ophthalmopathy. The specimen was blood. For the CDR3, the DNA is TGCAGCGTTGGGGAGAGGGGTAATGAAAAACTGTTTTTT. Encoded protein: CSVGERGNEKLFF.